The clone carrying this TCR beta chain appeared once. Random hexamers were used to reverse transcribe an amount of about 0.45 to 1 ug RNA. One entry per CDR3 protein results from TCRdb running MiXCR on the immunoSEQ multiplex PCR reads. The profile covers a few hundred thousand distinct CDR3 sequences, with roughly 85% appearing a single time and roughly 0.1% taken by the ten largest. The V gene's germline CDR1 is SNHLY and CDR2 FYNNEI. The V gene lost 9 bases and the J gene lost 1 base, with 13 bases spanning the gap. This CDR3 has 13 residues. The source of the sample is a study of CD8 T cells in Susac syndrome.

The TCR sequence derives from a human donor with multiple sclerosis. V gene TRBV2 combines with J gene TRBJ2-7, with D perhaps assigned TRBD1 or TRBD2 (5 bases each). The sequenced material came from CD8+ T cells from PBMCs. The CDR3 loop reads CASLGTLSYEQYF. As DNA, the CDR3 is TGTGCCAGTTTAGGGACCCTATCCTACGAGCAGTACTTC. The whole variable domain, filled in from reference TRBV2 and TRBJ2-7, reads EPEVTQTPSHQVTQMGQEVILRCVPISNHLYFYWYRQILGQKVEFLVSFYNNEISEKSEIFDDQFSVERPDGSNFTLKIRSTKLEDSAMYFCASLGTLSYEQYFGPGTRLTVT.